This T cell receptor (beta chain) was profiled in a study of shared clonotypes between healthy human individuals. Using immunoSEQ multiplex PCR, the repertoire was profiled, and TCRdb retains in-frame clones only, with some absent. The sample includes roughly 2.1 million clones, under 95% of them seen just once. This clone came up many times. No antigen is known for it. Whole-study results and caveats: It was observed that 5% to 6% of naive CD4 clonotypes were shared across several donors.

This CDR3 is built from 16 residues. Germline CDR1 reads MNHEY; CDR2 reads SMNVEV (reference sequence). V trimming: 6 bases; J trimming: 10 bases; junction bases outside the gene matches: 13. Cells designated naive CD8 were CD45RO-negative and were positively selected for CCR7, with terminally differentiated effector memory CD45RA+ cells excluded. This TCR was recovered from a man between 18 and 29 years old in good health. Some clones in this sample may be carry-over from other donors' samples. The source material was naive CD8+ T cells from PBMCs. This chain uses TRBV27 with TRBJ2-1; 12 bases map to TRBD2. This chain's CDR3 is CASRFRLAGGYWEQFF. CDR3 bases: TGTGCCAGCAGATTTCGGCTAGCGGGAGGGTACTGGGAGCAGTTCTTC.